This TCR beta chain was sequenced during a study of PD-1 blockade in classical Hodgkin lymphoma. Findings and caveats of the study: Those patients who began receiving nivolumab less than 1 year after ASCT had lower diversity, and they were excluded.

Relapse after autologous stem cell transplantation occurred in every patient, and brentuximab vedotin exposure varied. Reported best responses ranged across complete response, partial response or progressive disease. TCRdb keeps only in-frame clones here, not all; method: immunoSEQ multiplex PCR. The sample shows tens of thousands of clones, 85% to 90% of them seen only once. As for this clone: The target antigen is unknown.

This TCR derives from a human donor with classical Hodgkin lymphoma. The material sequenced was peripheral blood mononuclear cells (PBMCs), taken at baseline.

CDR3 sequence reads: CASSGEGGRETQYF. In nucleotides, the CDR3 is TGTGCCAGCAGCGGAGAGGGGGGAAGGGAGACCCAGTACTTC. The V and J genes are TRBV9 and TRBJ2-5; D may be TRBD1 or TRBD2 (6 bases each). V lost 3 bases to trimming and J lost 5 bases, with 14 bases between them. CDR1 is SGDLS, CDR2 YYNGEE, per germline. The CDR3 loop spans 14 amino acids. Using reference TRBV9 and TRBJ2-5 for the parts outside the CDR3, the full variable domain is DSGVTQTPKHLITATGQRVTLRCSPRSGDLSVYWYQQSLDQGLQFLIQYYNGEERAKGNILERFSAQQFPDLHSELNLSSLELGDSALYFCASSGEGGRETQYFGPGTRLLVL.